The TCR beta chain under discussion was sequenced for a study of spatial heterogeneity in lung cancer. Study information: The average appearance count of each unique TCR and UMI combination in raw reads was more than ten.

This clonotype has only a few counts. Trimming removed 2 bases at V and 2 bases at J, with 7 bases between. This CDR3 has 13 amino acids. CDR1 SGHRS and CDR2 YFSETQ come from the germline V gene. The presence of a unique molecular identifier marked each TCR cDNA molecule. Using its own MiXCR run on the 5' RACE reads, TCRdb lists one record per CDR3 protein. This table holds about 5,500 distinct CDR3 sequences, around 13% found once. The time point denotes: sample taken at primary tumor resection. Tumor, nontumor lung or frozen PBMC supplied whole RNA, sequenced without sorting. Untreated early-stage non-small cell lung cancer patients, around 70 in total, were the donors.

The V and J genes are TRBV5-1 and TRBJ2-5, with D possibly being TRBD1 (6 bases). The receptor was derived from a male donor with early-stage non-small cell lung cancer. The sequenced sample was normal lung tissue next to the tumor, obtained at surgery. CDR3 loop: CASSLGQQETQYF. In DNA form, the CDR3 reads TGCGCCAGCAGCTTAGGACAGCAAGAGACCCAGTACTTC.